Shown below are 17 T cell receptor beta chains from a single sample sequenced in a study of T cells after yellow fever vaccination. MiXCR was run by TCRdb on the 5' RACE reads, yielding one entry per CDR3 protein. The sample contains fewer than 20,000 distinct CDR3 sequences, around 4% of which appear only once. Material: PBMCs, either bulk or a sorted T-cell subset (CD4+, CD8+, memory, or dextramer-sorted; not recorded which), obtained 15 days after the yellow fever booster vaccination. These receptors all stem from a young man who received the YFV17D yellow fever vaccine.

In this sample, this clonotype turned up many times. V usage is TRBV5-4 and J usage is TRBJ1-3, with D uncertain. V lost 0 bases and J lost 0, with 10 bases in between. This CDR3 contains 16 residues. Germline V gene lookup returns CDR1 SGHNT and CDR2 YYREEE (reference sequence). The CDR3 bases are TGTGCCAGCAGCTTGGGACCAGTCAGCTCTGGAAACACCATATATTTT. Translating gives CASSLGPVSSGNTIYF.

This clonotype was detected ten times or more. The CDR3 nucleotides read TGCAGTGCGCCGACAGAGAGTTATGGCTACACCTTC. Translating gives CSAPTESYGYTF. The chain is built from TRBV20-1 and TRBJ1-2; D might be TRBD1 (5 bases). Trimming took 6 bases from V and 5 from J, leaving 13 bases between them. CDR1 is DFQATT and CDR2 is SNEGSKA in the germline V gene (reference sequence). The CDR3 extends over 12 amino acids.

CDR3 loop: CASRFVGKMNTEAFF. For the CDR3, the DNA is TGTGCCAGCAGGTTCGTTGGGAAGATGAACACTGAAGCTTTCTTT. This chain uses TRBV19 with TRBJ1-1; unclear D gene. Trimming took off 9 bases at V and 0 bases at J, with 17 bases between the two ends. Germline CDR1 LNHDA, CDR2 SQIVND (reference sequence). The CDR3 consists of 15 residues.

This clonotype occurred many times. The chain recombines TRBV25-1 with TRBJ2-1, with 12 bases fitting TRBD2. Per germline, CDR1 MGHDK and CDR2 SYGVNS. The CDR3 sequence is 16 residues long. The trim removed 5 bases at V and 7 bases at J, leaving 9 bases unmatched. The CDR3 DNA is TGTGCCAGCAGTCGGGGCCTAGCGGGAGGGCGAAATGAGCAGTTCTTC. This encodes CASSRGLAGGRNEQFF.

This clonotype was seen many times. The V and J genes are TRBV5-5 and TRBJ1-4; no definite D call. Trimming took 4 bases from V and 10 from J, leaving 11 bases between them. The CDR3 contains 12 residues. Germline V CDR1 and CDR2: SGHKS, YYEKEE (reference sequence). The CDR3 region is CASSLTSLKLFF. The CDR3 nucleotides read TGTGCCAGCAGCCTAACCAGTTTAAAACTGTTTTTT.

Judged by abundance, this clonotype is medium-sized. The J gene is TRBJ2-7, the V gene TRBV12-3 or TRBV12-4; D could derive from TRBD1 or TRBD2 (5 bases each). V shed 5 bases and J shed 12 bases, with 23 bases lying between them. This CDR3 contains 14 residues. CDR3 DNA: TGTGCCAGCAGTGAGGCCGGGGCTGGGGTTGTAGCGTACTTC. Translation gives CASSEAGAGVVAYF.

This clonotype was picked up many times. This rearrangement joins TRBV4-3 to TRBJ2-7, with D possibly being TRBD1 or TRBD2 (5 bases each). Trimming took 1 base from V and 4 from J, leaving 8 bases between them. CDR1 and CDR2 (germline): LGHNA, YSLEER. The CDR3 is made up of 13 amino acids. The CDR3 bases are TGCGCCAGCAGCCAAGGTGGGGGTTACGAGCAGTACTTC. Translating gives CASSQGGGYEQYF.

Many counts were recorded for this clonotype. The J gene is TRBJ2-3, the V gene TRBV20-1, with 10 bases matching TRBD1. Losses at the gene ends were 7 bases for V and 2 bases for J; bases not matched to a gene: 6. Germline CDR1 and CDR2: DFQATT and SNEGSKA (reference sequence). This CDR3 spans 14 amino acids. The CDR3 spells CSGDRGHPTDTQYF. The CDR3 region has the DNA TGCAGTGGGGACAGGGGACATCCCACAGATACGCAGTATTTT.

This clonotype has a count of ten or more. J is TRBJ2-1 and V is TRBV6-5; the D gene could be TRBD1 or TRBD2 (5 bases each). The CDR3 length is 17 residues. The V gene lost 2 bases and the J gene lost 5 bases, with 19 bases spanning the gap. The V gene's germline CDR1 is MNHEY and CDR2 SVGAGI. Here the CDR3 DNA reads TGTGCCAGCAGTTACGGTAGCGCAGGGTTCATCAACAATGAGCAGTTCTTC. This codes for CASSYGSAGFINNEQFF.

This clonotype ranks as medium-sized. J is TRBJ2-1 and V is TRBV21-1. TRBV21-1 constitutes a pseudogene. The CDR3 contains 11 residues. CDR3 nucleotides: TGTGCCAGCGACCCCTACAATGAGCAGTTCTTC. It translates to CASDPYNEQFF.

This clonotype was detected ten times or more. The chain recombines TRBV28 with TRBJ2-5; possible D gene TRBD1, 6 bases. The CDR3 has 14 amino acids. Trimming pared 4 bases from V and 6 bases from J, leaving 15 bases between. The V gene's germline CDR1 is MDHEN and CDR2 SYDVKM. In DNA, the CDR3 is TGTGCCAGCAGTTCGTCGGACAGTAGCCAGACCCAGTACTTC. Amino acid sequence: CASSSSDSSQTQYF. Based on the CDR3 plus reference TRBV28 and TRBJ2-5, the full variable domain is DVKVTQSSRYLVKRTGEKVFLECVQDMDHENMFWYRQDPGLGLRLIYFSYDVKMKEKGDIPEGYSVSREKKERFSLILESASTNQTSMYLCASSSSDSSQTQYFGPGTRLLVL.

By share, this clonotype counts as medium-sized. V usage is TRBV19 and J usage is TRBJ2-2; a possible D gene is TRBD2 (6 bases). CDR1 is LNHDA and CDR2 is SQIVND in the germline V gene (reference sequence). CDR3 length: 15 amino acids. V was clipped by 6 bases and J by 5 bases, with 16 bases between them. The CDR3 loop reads CASRSSGHITGELFF. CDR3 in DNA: TGTGCCAGTAGGTCCAGCGGGCATATAACCGGGGAGCTGTTTTTT.

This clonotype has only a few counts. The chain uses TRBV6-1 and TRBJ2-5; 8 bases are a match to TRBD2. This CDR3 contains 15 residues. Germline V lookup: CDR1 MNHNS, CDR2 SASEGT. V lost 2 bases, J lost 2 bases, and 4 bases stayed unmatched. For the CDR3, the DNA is TGTGCCAGCAGTGAACTGGCGGGAGGTCAAGAGACCCAGTACTTC. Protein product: CASSELAGGQETQYF.

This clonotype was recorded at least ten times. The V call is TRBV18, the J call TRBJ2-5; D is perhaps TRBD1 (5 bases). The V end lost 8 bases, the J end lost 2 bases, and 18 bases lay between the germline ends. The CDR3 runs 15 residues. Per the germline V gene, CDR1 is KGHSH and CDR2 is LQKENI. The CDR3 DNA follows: TGTGCCAGCAAACCTCAAATAGGGGTTCAAGAGACCCAGTACTTC. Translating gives CASKPQIGVQETQYF.

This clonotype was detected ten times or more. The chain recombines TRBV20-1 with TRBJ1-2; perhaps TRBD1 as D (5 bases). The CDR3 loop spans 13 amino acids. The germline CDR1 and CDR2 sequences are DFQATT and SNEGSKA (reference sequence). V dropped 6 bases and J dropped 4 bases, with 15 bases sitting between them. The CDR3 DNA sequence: TGCAGTGCCGGAGGGACTTCAGCCTATGGCTACACCTTC. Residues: CSAGGTSAYGYTF.

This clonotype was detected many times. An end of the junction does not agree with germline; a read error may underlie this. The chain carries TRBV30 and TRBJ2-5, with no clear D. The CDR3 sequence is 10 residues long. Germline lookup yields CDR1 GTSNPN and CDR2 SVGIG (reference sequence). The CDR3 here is CAWSAYKLSF. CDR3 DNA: TGTGCCTGGAGTGCATACAAACTCAGCTTC. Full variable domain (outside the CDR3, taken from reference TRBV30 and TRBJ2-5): SQTIHQWPATLVQPVGSPLSLECTVEGTSNPNLYWYRQAAGRGLQLLFYSVGIGQISSEVPQNLSASRPQDRQFILSSKKLLLSDSGFYLCAWSAYKLSFGPGTRLLVL.

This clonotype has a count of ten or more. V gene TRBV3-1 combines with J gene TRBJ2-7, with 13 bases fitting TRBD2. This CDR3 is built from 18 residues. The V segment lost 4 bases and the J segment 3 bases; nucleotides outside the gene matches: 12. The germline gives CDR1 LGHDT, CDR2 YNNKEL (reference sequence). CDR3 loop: CASSLRTSGSSGVYEQYF. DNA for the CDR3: TGTGCCAGCAGCCTCCGGACTAGCGGGAGCAGCGGGGTCTACGAGCAGTACTTC.